Presented here are 6 T cell receptor beta chains from one specimen sequenced in a study of blood T cell repertoires in COVID-19. Profiling relied on immunoSEQ multiplex PCR, and the TCRdb table lists in-frame clones only, not all of them. The sample consists of 330,000 or so clones, roughly 87% of them appearing once. The sample comprised PBMCs or T cells enriched from blood (not recorded which). The receptor source for this set is a woman aged 25 to 45 who had recovered from COVID-19.

This clone has only one observation. CDR3 sequence: CASSSGGLAGYNEQFF. CDR3 DNA sequence: TGTGCCAGCAGTTCCGGGGGACTAGCGGGTTACAATGAGCAGTTCTTC. The chain is built from TRBV27 and TRBJ2-1, with 12 bases aligning to TRBD2. Germline V gene sequence: CDR1 MNHEY, CDR2 SMNVEV (reference sequence). The CDR3 is 16 residues long. V was pared by 4 bases and J by 4 bases, with 5 bases of the junction left unmatched.

The CDR3 bases are TGTGCCAGCAGCTTAGAAACAGGGTATGGCTACACCTTC. Translated: CASSLETGYGYTF. The chain is built from TRBV7-9 and TRBJ1-2; tentative D call: TRBD1 (6 bases). The CDR3 loop spans 13 amino acids. Trimming removed 1 base from V and 5 bases from J, with 8 bases in between. The germline gives CDR1 SEHNR, CDR2 FQNEAQ (reference sequence). The whole variable domain, filled in from reference TRBV7-9 and TRBJ1-2, reads DTGVSQNPRHKITKRGQNVTFRCDPISEHNRLYWYRQTLGQGPEFLTYFQNEAQLEKSRLLSDRFSAERPKGSFSTLEIQRTEQGDSAMYLCASSLETGYGYTFGSGTRLTVV.

This chain connects TRBV3-1 (or the pseudogene TRBV3-2) to TRBJ2-2, with 8 bases aligning to TRBD1. The junction had 5 bases not matched to a gene; V was cut back by 3 bases and J by 5 bases. CDR3 size: 15 residues. Germline CDR1 is LGHDT and CDR2 is YNNKEL (reference sequence). The CDR3 bases are TGTGCCAGCAGCCACCTGGACAGGGAAACCGGGGAGCTGTTTTTT. Translation gives CASSHLDRETGELFF.

The chain is built from TRBV7-9 and TRBJ2-7; the match to TRBD1 covers 9 bases. Germline trimming cut 3 bases from V and 5 bases from J; bases unmatched to any gene: 11. Germline values: CDR1 SEHNR, CDR2 FQNEAQ (reference sequence). The CDR3 loop spans 16 amino acids. The CDR3 DNA follows: TGTGCCAGCAGCTTCGGAATGGGACAGGGAGTGCACGAGCAGTACTTC. This encodes CASSFGMGQGVHEQYF.

The CDR3: CAISDQGRDSYNEQFF. DNA of the CDR3: TGTGCCATCAGTGACCAAGGACGGGACTCCTACAATGAGCAGTTCTTC. This sequence joins TRBV10-3 and TRBJ2-1; weak D call: TRBD2 (5 bases). Trimming removed 3 bases at V and 0 bases at J, with 12 bases between. Germline CDR1 reads ENHRY; CDR2 reads SYGVKD. This CDR3 region has 16 residues.

V and J are TRBV5-1 and TRBJ2-7; D is uncertain. CDR1 and CDR2 from the germline V gene are SGHRS and YFSETQ. V lost 4 bases and J 3 bases, leaving 8 bases between the germline ends. The CDR3 totals 12 residues. The CDR3, as DNA: TGCGCCAGCAGCATCACTGGCTACGAGCAGTACTTC. This sequence encodes CASSITGYEQYF.